A single sample is the source of the 26 T cell receptor beta chains below, sequenced in a study of identical twins (dated by TCRdb to 2016 to 2018). Receptor libraries were prepared by 5' RACE. The run used an Illumina HiSeq 2000. TCRdb reprocessed the public reads (quality trimming at Q25 with fastp, clone calling with MiXCR) and kept in-frame beta chains. Merged by CDR3 protein, the rows form single entries marked with the most common genes and DNA. This sample holds some 570,000 distinct CDR3 sequences; about 22% were observed only once. The ten biggest clones cover approximately 0.52% of the sample. Another study also made use of these data, one on yellow fever vaccine responses in identical twins.

Specimen: CD4+ T cells sorted from blood. Every receptor here comes from a woman aged 18-35 years in good health.

This clonotype has more than one count but fewer than ten. The V and J genes are TRBV11-1 and TRBJ1-2; D gene ambiguous. Trimming left V 0 bases short and J 3 bases short, with 17 bases between. This CDR3 contains 17 residues. The germline CDR1 and CDR2 sequences are SGHAT and FQDESV (reference sequence). In DNA form, the CDR3 reads TGTGCCAGCAGCTTAGCGAGGTCTTTTCGCCCCTACTATGGCTACACCTTC. Translated: CASSLARSFRPYYGYTF.

This clonotype was counted between two and nine times. The rearrangement joins TRBV25-1 to TRBJ2-1, with D perhaps TRBD1 (5 bases). Trimming removed 2 bases at V and 8 bases at J, with 19 bases between. The CDR3 has 16 amino acids. Germline V gene lookup returns CDR1 MGHDK and CDR2 SYGVNS. In DNA, the CDR3 is TGTGCCAGCAGTGAACTGTCAGGGAAGGGTTGGGATGAGCAGTTCTTC. This codes for CASSELSGKGWDEQFF.

The CDR3 nucleotides are TGTGCCAGCAGCTCGGGCCTCTCTGGAAACACCATATATTTT. This gives the protein CASSSGLSGNTIYF. This rearrangement joins TRBV7-6 to TRBJ1-3, with no clear D. The CDR3 loop spans 14 amino acids. Germline CDR1 reads SGHVS; CDR2 reads FNYEAQ. V was trimmed by 4 bases and J by 0 bases, leaving 7 bases between them.

This clonotype has only a few counts. The chain combines TRBV20-1 with TRBJ2-1, with 11 nucleotides matching TRBD2. This CDR3 comprises 17 residues. Trimming at V came to 1 base and at J to 0 bases, leaving 5 bases not matched to a gene. Germline assignment: CDR1 DFQATT and CDR2 SNEGSKA (reference sequence). For the CDR3, the DNA is TGCAGTGCTAGAGTAGGGCTAGCGGGAGGCTCCTACAATGAGCAGTTCTTC. Protein product: CSARVGLAGGSYNEQFF.

This clonotype has at least ten counts. One junction end disagrees with the germline gene, perhaps due to a read error. The V call is TRBV28, the J call TRBJ2-1; 7 bases line up with TRBD1. In germline, CDR1 is MDHEN, CDR2 SYDVKM. The CDR3 is made up of 13 amino acids. For the CDR3, the DNA is TGCGCCAGTAGGGACAGCTCCTACAATGAGCAGTTCTTC. The encoded protein is CASRDSSYNEQFF.

The chain is built from TRBV2 and TRBJ2-3; D might be TRBD2 (6 bases). V was trimmed by 7 bases and J by 6 bases, leaving 17 bases between them. CDR1 is SNHLY, CDR2 FYNNEI, per germline. The CDR3 is 14 amino acids. CDR3 sequence reads: CASNPAGTRDTQYF. The CDR3 DNA reads as TGTGCCAGCAATCCCGCGGGGACCCGGGATACGCAGTATTTT.

This clonotype was seen only a few times. This sequence joins TRBV4-1 and TRBJ2-5, with D tentatively TRBD1 or TRBD2 (5 bases each). The CDR3 loop spans 15 amino acids. Trimming removed 0 bases from V and 2 bases from J, with 10 bases in between. Germline V CDR1 and CDR2: MGHRA, YSYEKL. The CDR3 DNA is TGCGCCAGCAGCCAAGAGGGACGTGTTCAAGAGACCCAGTACTTC. Its translation is CASSQEGRVQETQYF.

The sample holds a few counts of this clonotype. V and J are TRBV7-6 and TRBJ2-1; 10 bases line up with TRBD2. CDR3 length: 13 residues. The germline V gene encodes CDR1 SGHVS and CDR2 FNYEAQ. The V segment lost 2 bases and the J segment 9 bases; nucleotides outside the gene matches: 1. In DNA form, the CDR3 reads TGTGCCAGCAGCTTACTAGCGGGAGCTGAGCAGTTCTTC. As protein: CASSLLAGAEQFF.

This clonotype has only a few counts. The chain has TRBV12-3 or TRBV12-4 and TRBJ2-5, with TRBD2 matching over 14 bases. The CDR3 has 16 amino acids. The V gene end was trimmed by 5 bases and the J gene end by 4 bases; junction bases not matched to a gene: 6. CDR3 region: CASSHGTSGGGETQYF. As DNA, the CDR3 is TGTGCCAGCAGTCACGGGACTAGCGGGGGAGGAGAGACCCAGTACTTC.

This clonotype was counted between two and nine times. V gene TRBV9 combines with J gene TRBJ2-5, with 10 bases lining up with TRBD2. With V trimmed by 2 bases and J by 2 bases, 6 bases remained unmatched. The germline V gene encodes CDR1 SGDLS and CDR2 YYNGEE. The CDR3 is 16 amino acids. DNA for the CDR3: TGTGCCAGCAGCGTCTCTAGCGGGAGAATACAAGAGACCCAGTACTTC. This sequence encodes CASSVSSGRIQETQYF.

The chain combines TRBV4-1 with TRBJ2-2; TRBD2 might be the D (6 bases). CDR3 length equals 19 residues. CDR1 and CDR2 (germline): MGHRA, YSYEKL. With 0 bases removed from V and 6 bases from J, the gap between germline ends came to 23 bases. Written as DNA, the CDR3 is TGCGCCAGCAGCCAAGATTCCGTGGCGGGACCCTCCCACGCCGGGGAGCTGTTTTTT. Translating gives CASSQDSVAGPSHAGELFF.

This clonotype was observed a handful of times. This chain connects TRBV3-1 to TRBJ1-1; D gene ambiguous. CDR1 is LGHDT, CDR2 YNNKEL, per germline (reference sequence). The CDR3 spans 14 residues. Trimming pared 1 base from V and 0 bases from J, leaving 6 bases between. CDR3 in DNA: TGTGCCAGCAGCCAAGGTAGCCTGAACACTGAAGCTTTCTTT. Amino acid sequence: CASSQGSLNTEAFF.

J is TRBJ2-5 and V is TRBV5-1; D gene uncertain. V dropped 4 bases and J dropped 1 base, with 14 bases sitting between them. The germline V gene encodes CDR1 SGHRS and CDR2 YFSETQ. This CDR3 has 15 amino acids. In nucleotides, the CDR3 is TGCGCCAGCAGCACCTTAAATTGGGGCCAAGAGACCCAGTACTTC. The encoded protein is CASSTLNWGQETQYF.

V usage is TRBV20-1 and J usage is TRBJ2-4, with TRBD2 identical over 9 bases. V lost 5 bases, J lost 8 bases, and 7 bases stayed unmatched. Germline CDR1 is DFQATT and CDR2 is SNEGSKA (reference sequence). This CDR3 is built from 13 residues. The CDR3 protein is CSAYRTSAYIQYF. CDR3 DNA: TGCAGTGCTTATCGGACTAGCGCATACATTCAGTACTTC.

The V and J genes are TRBV29-1 and TRBJ1-2, with 7 bases aligning to TRBD1. V was pared by 3 bases and J by 7 bases, with 5 bases of the junction left unmatched. The CDR3 sequence is 12 residues long. In germline, CDR1 is SQVTM, CDR2 ANQGSEA. This chain's CDR3 is CSVDGQGGGYTF. For the CDR3, the DNA is TGCAGCGTTGACGGGCAGGGGGGTGGCTACACCTTC.

The chain has TRBV29-1 and TRBJ2-1; D unresolved. This CDR3 has 14 amino acids. Deletions cut 7 bases from V and 4 bases from J, with 17 bases between. Germline V CDR1 and CDR2: SQVTM, ANQGSEA. DNA of the CDR3: TGCAGCGCCCCCGTCCAGAGCGCGTACAATGAGCAGTTCTTC. Its protein product is CSAPVQSAYNEQFF.

This chain links TRBV5-1 with TRBJ2-2; D call uncertain. Trimming pared 6 bases from V and 3 bases from J, leaving 12 bases between. Germline V CDR1 and CDR2: SGHRS, YFSETQ. The CDR3 loop spans 14 amino acids. This CDR3 reads CASKGAYDTGELFF. CDR3 nucleotide sequence: TGCGCCAGCAAGGGTGCTTACGACACCGGGGAGCTGTTTTTT.

This chain links TRBV5-1 with TRBJ2-7; a possible D gene is TRBD2 (5 bases). Trimming cost V 3 bases and J 6 bases, with 22 bases left between them. Germline CDR1 reads SGHRS; CDR2 reads YFSETQ. This CDR3 is built from 16 residues. Here the CDR3 reads CASSSSWRPLPLEQYV. CDR3 in DNA: TGCGCCAGCAGCTCTTCTTGGAGGCCTCTTCCCCTCGAGCAGTACGTC.

V is TRBV20-1 and J is TRBJ2-2, with D tentatively TRBD1 (5 bases). This CDR3 is built from 15 residues. The V gene's germline CDR1 is DFQATT and CDR2 SNEGSKA (reference sequence). Trimming removed 3 bases at V and 0 bases at J, with 11 bases between. The CDR3 nucleotides read TGCAGTGCTAGTTTAAAGACAGCGAACACCGGGGAGCTGTTTTTT. This gives the protein CSASLKTANTGELFF.

This clonotype has a handful of counts. The CDR3 DNA follows: TGCAGCCCCCCGACAGGAGTTGGTGGCTACACCTTC. Protein sequence: CSPPTGVGGYTF. The chain joins TRBV20-1 to TRBJ1-2, with D perhaps matching TRBD1 (6 bases). From germline, CDR1 is DFQATT and CDR2 SNEGSKA (reference sequence). This CDR3 has 12 amino acids.

This clonotype was counted at least ten times. The rearrangement uses TRBV5-1 and TRBJ2-1; possible D gene TRBD2, 6 bases. The CDR3 runs 16 residues. Germline V gene data show CDR1 as SGHRS and CDR2 as YFSETQ. V shed 1 base and J shed 4 bases, with 15 bases lying between them. The CDR3 DNA follows: TGCGCCAGCAGCTTGATGCTGAGCGGGTATTACAATGAGCAGTTCTTC. The encoded protein is CASSLMLSGYYNEQFF.

The table lists this clonotype with a few counts. This rearrangement joins TRBV20-1 to TRBJ2-3; D might be TRBD2 (5 bases). This CDR3 is 13 amino acids long. Between the trimmed V and J ends, which lost 5 bases and 14 bases, there was a span of 23 bases. Germline V CDR1 and CDR2: DFQATT, SNEGSKA (reference sequence). The chain's CDR3 is CSALPQPGTDPYF. DNA for the CDR3: TGCAGTGCTTTACCCCAACCGGGAACGGATCCGTATTTT.

The rearrangement joins TRBV5-4 to TRBJ2-3; tentatively, D is TRBD2 (5 bases). Looked up from germline, CDR1 is SGHNT and CDR2 is YYREEE (reference sequence). This CDR3 spans 19 amino acids. The V end was cut by 2 bases, the J end by 1 base, with 23 bases between. The CDR3 loop reads CASSLSLVVAGWGTDTQYF. CDR3 DNA: TGTGCCAGCAGCTTATCACTAGTCGTGGCCGGGTGGGGCACAGATACGCAGTATTTT.

V usage is TRBV6-1 and J usage is TRBJ1-2, with TRBD1 identical over 8 bases. This CDR3 contains 16 residues. The ends lost 7 bases at V and 4 bases at J; junction bases unmatched: 14. Germline CDR1 and CDR2: MNHNS and SASEGT. The chain's CDR3 is CASIPYPGQDSYGYTF. In nucleotides, the CDR3 is TGTGCCAGCATTCCATACCCGGGACAGGACTCCTATGGCTACACCTTC.

This clonotype has just a few counts. The V and J genes are TRBV5-4 and TRBJ2-2; D is unresolved. CDR1 SGHNT and CDR2 YYREEE come from the germline V gene (reference sequence). The CDR3 sequence is 14 residues long. The V and J ends lost 5 bases and 3 bases respectively, with 11 bases between them. CDR3 region: CASSSDTYTGELFF. The CDR3 coding sequence is TGTGCCAGCAGTTCAGACACATACACCGGGGAGCTGTTTTTT.

The chain couples TRBV5-4 to TRBJ2-1; TRBD1 aligns across 9 bases. The junction had 5 bases not matched to a gene; V was cut back by 4 bases and J by 6 bases. This CDR3 has 14 residues. CDR1 is SGHNT and CDR2 is YYREEE in the germline V gene (reference sequence). The CDR3 sequence: CASSTGTGFNEQFF. The CDR3 DNA reads TGTGCCAGCAGCACCGGGACAGGGTTCAATGAGCAGTTCTTC.